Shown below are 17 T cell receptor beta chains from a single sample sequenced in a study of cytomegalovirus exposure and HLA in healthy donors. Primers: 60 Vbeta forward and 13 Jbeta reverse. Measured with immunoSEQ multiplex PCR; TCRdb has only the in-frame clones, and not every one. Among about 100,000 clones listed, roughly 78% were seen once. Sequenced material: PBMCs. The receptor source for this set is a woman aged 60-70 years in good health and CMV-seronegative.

Written as DNA, the CDR3 is TGTGCCAGCAGCTTAGTACTAGCGGCCAGCTCCTACAATGAGCAGTTCTTC. This codes for CASSLVLAASSYNEQFF. The chain carries TRBV7-6 and TRBJ2-1, with 8 nucleotides matching TRBD2. The junction had 5 bases not matched to a gene; V was cut back by 1 base and J by 0 bases. Germline V gene data show CDR1 as SGHVS and CDR2 as FNYEAQ. The CDR3 length is 17 residues.

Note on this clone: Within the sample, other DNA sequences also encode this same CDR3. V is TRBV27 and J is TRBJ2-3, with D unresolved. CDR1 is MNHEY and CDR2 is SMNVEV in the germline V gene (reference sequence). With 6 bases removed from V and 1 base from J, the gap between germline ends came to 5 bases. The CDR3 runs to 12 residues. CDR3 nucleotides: TGTGCCAGCAGCGGAGGCACAGATACGCAGTATTTT. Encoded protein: CASSGGTDTQYF.

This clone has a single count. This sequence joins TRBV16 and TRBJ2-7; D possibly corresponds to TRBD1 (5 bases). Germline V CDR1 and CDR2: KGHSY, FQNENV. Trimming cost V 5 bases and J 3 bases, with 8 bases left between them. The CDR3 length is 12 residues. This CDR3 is CASSGQGYEQYF. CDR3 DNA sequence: TGTGCCAGCAGCGGGCAGGGCTACGAGCAGTACTTC.

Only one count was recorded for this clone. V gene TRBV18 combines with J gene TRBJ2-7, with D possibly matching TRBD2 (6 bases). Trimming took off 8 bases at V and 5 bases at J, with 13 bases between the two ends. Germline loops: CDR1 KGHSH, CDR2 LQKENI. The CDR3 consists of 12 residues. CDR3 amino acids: CASGQGGDEQYF. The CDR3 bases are TGTGCCAGCGGGCAGGGAGGCGACGAGCAGTACTTC.

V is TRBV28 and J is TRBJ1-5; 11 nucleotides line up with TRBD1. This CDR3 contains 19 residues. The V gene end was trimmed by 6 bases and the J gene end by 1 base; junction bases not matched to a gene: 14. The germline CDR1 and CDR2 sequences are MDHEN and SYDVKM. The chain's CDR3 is CASSTVQRTGGRSNQPQHF. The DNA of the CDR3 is TGTGCCAGCAGCACCGTTCAAAGGACAGGGGGCAGAAGCAATCAGCCCCAGCATTTT.

CDR3 residues: CASSAGTESSYNEQFF. As DNA, the CDR3 is TGTGCCAGCAGCGCAGGGACAGAGAGCTCCTACAATGAGCAGTTCTTC. The chain recombines TRBV9 with TRBJ2-1; TRBD1 matches at 7 bases. Germline V lookup: CDR1 SGDLS, CDR2 YYNGEE. This CDR3 is 16 amino acids long. The J segment lost 0 bases and the V segment lost 3 bases, leaving 6 bases of the junction unmatched.

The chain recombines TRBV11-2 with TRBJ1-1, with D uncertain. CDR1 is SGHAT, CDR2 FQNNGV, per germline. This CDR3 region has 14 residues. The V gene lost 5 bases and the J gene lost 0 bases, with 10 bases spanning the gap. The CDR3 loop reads CASSLKSLNTEAFF. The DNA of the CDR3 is TGTGCCAGCAGCCTGAAGAGCTTGAACACTGAAGCTTTCTTT. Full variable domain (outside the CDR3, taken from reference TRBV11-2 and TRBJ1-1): EAGVAQSPRYKIIEKRQSVAFWCNPISGHATLYWYQQILGQGPKLLIQFQNNGVVDDSQLPKDRFSAERLKGVDSTLKIQPAKLEDSAVYLCASSLKSLNTEAFFGQGTRLTVV.

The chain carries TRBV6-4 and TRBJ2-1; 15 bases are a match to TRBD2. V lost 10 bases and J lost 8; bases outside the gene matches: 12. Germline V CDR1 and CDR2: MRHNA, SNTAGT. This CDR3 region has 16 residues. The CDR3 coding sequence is TGTGCCACCAGCCGTCTTGGACTAGCGGGGGGGTATGAGCAGTTCTTC. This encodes CATSRLGLAGGYEQFF.

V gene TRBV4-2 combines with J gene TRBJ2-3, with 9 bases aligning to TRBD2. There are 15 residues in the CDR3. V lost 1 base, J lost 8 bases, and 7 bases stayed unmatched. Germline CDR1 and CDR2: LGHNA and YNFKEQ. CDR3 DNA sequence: TGTGCCAGCAGCCAAGTGGACCTTAGCGGGAGTACGCAGTATTTT. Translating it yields CASSQVDLSGSTQYF.

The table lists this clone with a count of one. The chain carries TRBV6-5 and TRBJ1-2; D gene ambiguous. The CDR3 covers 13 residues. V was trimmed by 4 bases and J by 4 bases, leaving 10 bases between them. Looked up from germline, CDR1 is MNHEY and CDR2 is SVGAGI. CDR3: CASSFGASYGYTF. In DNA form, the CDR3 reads TGTGCCAGCAGTTTCGGAGCCAGCTATGGCTACACCTTC.

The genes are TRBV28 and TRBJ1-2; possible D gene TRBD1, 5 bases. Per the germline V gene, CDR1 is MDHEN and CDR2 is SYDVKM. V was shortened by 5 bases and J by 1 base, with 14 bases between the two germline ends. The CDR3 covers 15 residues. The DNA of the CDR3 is TGTGCCAGCAGTCTAAGGACGGGGGGTAACTATGGCTACACCTTC. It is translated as CASSLRTGGNYGYTF.

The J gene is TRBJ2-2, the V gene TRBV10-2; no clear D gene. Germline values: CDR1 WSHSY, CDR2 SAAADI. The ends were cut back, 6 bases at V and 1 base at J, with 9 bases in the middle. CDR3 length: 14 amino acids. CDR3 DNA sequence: TGCGCCAGCAGCCTCACCGGGAACACCGGGGAGCTGTTTTTT. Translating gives CASSLTGNTGELFF.

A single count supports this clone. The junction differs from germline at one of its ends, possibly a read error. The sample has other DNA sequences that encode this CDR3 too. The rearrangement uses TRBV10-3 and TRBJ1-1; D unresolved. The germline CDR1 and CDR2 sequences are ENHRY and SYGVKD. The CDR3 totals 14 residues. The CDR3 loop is CAISEIGSYAEAFF. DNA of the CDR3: TGTGCCATCAGTGAGATAGGGAGTTACGCTGAAGCCTTCTTT.

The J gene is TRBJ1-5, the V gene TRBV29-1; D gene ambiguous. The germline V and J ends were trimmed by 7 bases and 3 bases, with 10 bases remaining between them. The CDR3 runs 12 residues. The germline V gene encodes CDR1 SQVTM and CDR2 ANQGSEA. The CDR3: CSAGDANQPQHF. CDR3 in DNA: TGCAGCGCCGGGGATGCCAATCAGCCCCAGCATTTT.

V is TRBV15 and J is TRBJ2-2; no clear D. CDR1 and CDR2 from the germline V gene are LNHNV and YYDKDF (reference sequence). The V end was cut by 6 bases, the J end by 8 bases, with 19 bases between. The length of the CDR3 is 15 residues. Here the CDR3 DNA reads TGTGCCACCAGGGTTAAGCGAAACTCGCCAGGGGAGCTGTTTTTT. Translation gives CATRVKRNSPGELFF.

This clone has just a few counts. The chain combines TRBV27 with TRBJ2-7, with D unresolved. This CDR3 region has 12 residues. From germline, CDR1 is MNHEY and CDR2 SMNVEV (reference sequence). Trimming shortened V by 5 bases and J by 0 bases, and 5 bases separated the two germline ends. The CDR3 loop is CASSANSYEQYF. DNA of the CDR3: TGTGCCAGCAGTGCTAACTCCTACGAGCAGTACTTC.

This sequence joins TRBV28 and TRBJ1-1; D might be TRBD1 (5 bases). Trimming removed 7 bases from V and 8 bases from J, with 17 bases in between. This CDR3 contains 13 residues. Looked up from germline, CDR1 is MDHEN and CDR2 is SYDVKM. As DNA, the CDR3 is TGTGCCAGCACCCAAAGCGGGGACGAGGAAGCTTTCTTT. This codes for CASTQSGDEEAFF. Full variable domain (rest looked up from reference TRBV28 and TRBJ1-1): DVKVTQSSRYLVKRTGEKVFLECVQDMDHENMFWYRQDPGLGLRLIYFSYDVKMKEKGDIPEGYSVSREKKERFSLILESASTNQTSMYLCASTQSGDEEAFFGQGTRLTVV.